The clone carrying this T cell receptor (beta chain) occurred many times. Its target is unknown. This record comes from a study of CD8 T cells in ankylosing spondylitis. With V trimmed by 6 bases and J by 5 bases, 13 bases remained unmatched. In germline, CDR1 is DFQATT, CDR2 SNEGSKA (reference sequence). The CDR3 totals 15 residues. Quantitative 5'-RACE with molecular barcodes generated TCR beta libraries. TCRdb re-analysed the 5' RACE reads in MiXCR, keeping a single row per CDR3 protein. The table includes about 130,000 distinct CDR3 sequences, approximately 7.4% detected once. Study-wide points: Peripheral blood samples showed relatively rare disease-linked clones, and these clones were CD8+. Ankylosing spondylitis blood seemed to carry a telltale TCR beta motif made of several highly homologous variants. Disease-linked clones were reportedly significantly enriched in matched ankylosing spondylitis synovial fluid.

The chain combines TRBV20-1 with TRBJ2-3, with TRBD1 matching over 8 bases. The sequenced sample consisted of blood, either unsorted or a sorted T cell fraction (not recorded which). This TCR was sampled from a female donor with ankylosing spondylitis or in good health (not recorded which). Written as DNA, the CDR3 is TGCAGTGCCCAAGGACAGGGTGAGGTAGGAGATACGCAGTATTTT. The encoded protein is CSAQGQGEVGDTQYF.